A selection of T cell receptor beta chains follows, all from one sample in a study of T cells in Graves' hyperthyroidism and ophthalmopathy. TCRdb ran MiXCR on the multiplex PCR reads and lists one entry per CDR3 protein. The profile shows about 600,000 distinct CDR3 sequences, more than 15% of them singletons. Sequences were obtained from blood. These receptors were obtained from a woman aged 40 to 50 with Graves' ophthalmopathy. Each CDR3 is given without its conserved first and last residue. D genes are given only for firm matches.

TRBV10-2	-	TRBJ2-7	ASSEDWDITYEQY
TRBV6-1	-	TRBJ2-1	AGSSEGDNNEQF
TRBV18	-	TRBJ1-5	ASSPHSNQPQH
TRBV3-1	-	TRBJ2-7	ASSQGIVSSSSIEQY
TRBV28	-	TRBJ2-2	ASSFPPPGTGELF
TRBV20-1	-	TRBJ1-6	SAKGVSYNSPLH
TRBV5-1	TRBD1	TRBJ2-3	ASSPGGTGGTDTQY
TRBV29-1	TRBD1	TRBJ1-1	SVATGQEAF
TRBV3-1	-	TRBJ2-7	ASSQQGPNYEQY
TRBV7-3	-	TRBJ2-3	ASSLQNGGSQY
TRBV11-2	-	TRBJ2-5	ASSVGDQETQY
TRBV5-8	-	TRBJ1-2	ASSQNRGYGYT
TRBV19	TRBD2	TRBJ2-2	ASSKLAGGPYTGELF
TRBV6-1	-	TRBJ2-3	ASSLGRASTDTQY
TRBV12-3/TRBV12-4	TRBD1	TRBJ2-5	ASSRGDRVIETQY
TRBV19	-	TRBJ2-2	ASSIKYGTPNTGELF
TRBV3-1	-	TRBJ2-1	ASSQWRTDEQF
TRBV18	-	TRBJ2-1	ASSPGAVNEQF
TRBV29-1	-	TRBJ1-2	SVDSANYGYT
TRBV20-1	-	TRBJ2-5	SAAGEEETQY
TRBV28	TRBD1	TRBJ1-5	ASSPHGTGSNQPQH
TRBV30	TRBD1	TRBJ1-1	AWSDGTGRYAF
TRBV9	TRBD1	TRBJ1-2	ASSTGQVPGGYT
TRBV27	TRBD1	TRBJ2-3	ASRRGWTTDTQY
TRBV28	TRBD1	TRBJ2-7	ASSSKGQGAYEQY
TRBV10-3	-	TRBJ1-1	AIRGGMNTEAF
TRBV6-4	-	TRBJ2-5	ASSGPEDRQETQY
TRBV28	TRBD2	TRBJ2-7	ASSLSSGTDYEQY
TRBV6-1	-	TRBJ2-7	ASNPLRAGIINEQY
TRBV10-3	TRBD2	TRBJ2-3	AISEMGTNTDTQY
TRBV15	TRBD1	TRBJ2-3	ATSRENRTGGGDTQY
TRBV28	TRBD2	TRBJ2-1	ASSSSGGLREQF
TRBV5-1	TRBD1	TRBJ1-1	ASSLEQQGSGTEAF